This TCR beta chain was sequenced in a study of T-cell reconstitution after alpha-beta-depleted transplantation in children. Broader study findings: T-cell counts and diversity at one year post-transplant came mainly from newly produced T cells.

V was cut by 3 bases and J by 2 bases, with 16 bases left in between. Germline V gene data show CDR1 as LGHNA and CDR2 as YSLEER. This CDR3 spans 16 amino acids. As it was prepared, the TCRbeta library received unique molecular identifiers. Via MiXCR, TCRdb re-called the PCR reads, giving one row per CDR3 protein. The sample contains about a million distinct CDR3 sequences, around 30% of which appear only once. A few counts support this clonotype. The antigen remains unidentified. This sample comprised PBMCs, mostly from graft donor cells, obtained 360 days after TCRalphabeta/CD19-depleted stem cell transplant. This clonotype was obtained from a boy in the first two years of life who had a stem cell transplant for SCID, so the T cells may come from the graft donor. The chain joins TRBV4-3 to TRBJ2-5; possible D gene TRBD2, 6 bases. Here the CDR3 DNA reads TGCGCCAGCAGCCAGGATCTACCGGGAGCGCAAGAGACCCAGTACTTC. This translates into CASSQDLPGAQETQYF.